These 20 T cell receptor beta chains originate from one sample sequenced in a study of shared T cell receptors in the human thymus (dated by TCRdb to the early 2020s). Library method: the immunoSEQ multiplex PCR assay. Sourced from immuneACCESS, this table was stored by TCRdb with only in-frame sequences that have V and J called. A share of the clones is absent; for the studies checked, an unresolved V gene accounts for under half, and the remainder has no known explanation. The sample table contains hundreds of thousands of clones; only one count was recorded for 87% of them. 0.0094% of the sample rests with the top ten. The sample was also linked to a second study, of human thymus T cells.

Material for sequencing was thymocytes. These receptors were taken from a boy under two years old with a congenital heart defect. Donor details come from another sample of the same person, matched by shared clones.

The rearrangement links TRBV28 to TRBJ1-6, with D possibly being TRBD1 (5 bases). CDR3 length: 13 residues. Trimming cost V 10 bases and J 9 bases, with 16 bases left between them. The germline V gene has CDR1 MDHEN and CDR2 SYDVKM. CDR3 nucleotide sequence: TGTGCCACCTTGGACACGCTAGGTTCACCCCTCCACTTT. Translated, it gives CATLDTLGSPLHF.

The J gene is TRBJ1-2, the V gene TRBV19, with 9 bases matching TRBD1. CDR1 LNHDA and CDR2 SQIVND come from the germline V gene (reference sequence). V was pared by 3 bases and J by 7 bases, with 6 bases of the junction left unmatched. CDR3 length equals 14 residues. CDR3 DNA sequence: TGTGCCAGTAGTATCTCGGACAGGGGCTGTGGCTACACCTTC. It yields the protein CASSISDRGCGYTF.

The rearrangement uses TRBV12-5 and TRBJ2-7; no clear D. The CDR3 has 18 amino acids. Looked up from germline, CDR1 is LGHNT and CDR2 is FRNRAP. The ends were cut back, 5 bases at V and 4 bases at J, with 27 bases in the middle. Here the CDR3 reads CASGPIATAPRPGYEQYF. CDR3 DNA sequence: TGTGCTAGTGGTCCCATAGCAACGGCCCCCCGCCCCGGGTACGAGCAGTACTTC.

The chain links TRBV5-1 to TRBJ1-5; TRBD1 agrees at 10 bases. After removal of 3 bases from V and 6 bases from J, the junction contained 6 bases not matched to a gene. CDR3 length: 15 residues. Germline V lookup: CDR1 SGHRS, CDR2 YFSETQ. The CDR3 coding sequence is TGCGCCAGCAGCTCAGGACAGGGGGGAGGTCAGCCCCAGCATTTT. Protein product: CASSSGQGGGQPQHF.

The chain recombines TRBV9 with TRBJ2-7, with 7 bases aligning to TRBD2. This CDR3 region has 16 residues. Germline loops: CDR1 SGDLS, CDR2 YYNGEE. V lost 4 bases to trimming and J lost 3 bases; unmatched junction nucleotides: 13. The CDR3 DNA is TGTGCCAGCAGCCCCCGGGAGGTAGCGGATTACTACGAGCAGTACTTC. It yields the protein CASSPREVADYYEQYF.

The rearrangement links TRBV27 to TRBJ2-5, with D perhaps matching TRBD2 (6 bases). Trimming removed 10 bases from V and 4 bases from J, with 19 bases in between. Germline V CDR1 and CDR2: MNHEY, SMNVEV (reference sequence). This CDR3 region has 14 residues. CDR3 in amino acids: CAITNPDGGETQYF. The CDR3 DNA sequence: TGTGCCATCACCAACCCGGACGGGGGAGAGACCCAGTACTTC.

This clone appeared a single time. The chain combines TRBV5-4 with TRBJ2-1, with no clear D. This CDR3 region has 17 residues. Germline V gene data show CDR1 as SGHNT and CDR2 as YYREEE (reference sequence). The germline V and J ends were trimmed by 5 bases and 7 bases, with 25 bases remaining between them. The CDR3 reads CASRQVGYGTTRNEQFF. The DNA for the CDR3 is TGTGCCAGCAGACAAGTCGGGTACGGAACGACGAGGAATGAGCAGTTCTTC.

The CDR3 DNA is TGTGCCAGCTCACGATTTACGTTCGGCAGGGGCGATTCCTACAATGAGCAGTTCTTC. Translating it yields CASSRFTFGRGDSYNEQFF. The rearrangement joins TRBV18 to TRBJ2-1, with a possible D match to TRBD1 (6 bases). In germline, CDR1 is KGHSH, CDR2 LQKENI. CDR3 length: 19 amino acids. Trimming took off 4 bases at V and 1 base at J, with 23 bases between the two ends.

The CDR3 coding sequence is TGTGCCACCAGCAGAGCTCTATCGGGGTTCCACCGCTACACCTTC. Translating gives CATSRALSGFHRYTF. The rearrangement joins TRBV15 to TRBJ1-2; no definite D call. V dropped 1 base and J dropped 9 bases, with 18 bases sitting between them. Germline CDR1 and CDR2: LNHNV and YYDKDF (reference sequence). This CDR3 has 15 amino acids.

This chain links TRBV16 with TRBJ2-3, with 9 bases aligning to TRBD2. The ends lost 0 bases at V and 3 bases at J; junction bases unmatched: 4. The CDR3 spans 16 residues. CDR1 is KGHSY, CDR2 FQNENV, per germline. The CDR3 region is CASSQSREGRTDTQYF. The CDR3 DNA reads TGTGCCAGCAGCCAATCGCGGGAGGGCCGGACAGATACGCAGTATTTT. Supplemented by reference TRBV16 and TRBJ2-3, the full variable domain reads GEEVAQTPKHLVRGEGQKAKLYCAPIKGHSYVFWYQQVLKNEFKFLISFQNENVFDETGMPKERFSAKCLPNSPCSLEIQATKLEDSAVYFCASSQSREGRTDTQYFGPGTRLTVL.

V and J are TRBV15 and TRBJ2-3; 8 nucleotides agree with TRBD1. Germline V gene sequence: CDR1 LNHNV, CDR2 YYDKDF (reference sequence). With V trimmed by 4 bases and J by 5 bases, 17 bases remained unmatched. The CDR3 is made up of 18 amino acids. CDR3 in amino acids: CATSTEGRDRSVEDTQYF. CDR3 in DNA: TGTGCCACCAGCACCGAAGGGCGGGACAGGTCAGTGGAAGATACGCAGTATTTT.

This clone was recorded a few times. CDR3 in amino acids: CASSYCHMNTEAFF. For the CDR3, the DNA is TGTGCCAGCAGTTACTGTCACATGAACACTGAAGCTTTCTTT. The chain combines TRBV6-5 with TRBJ1-1; the D is unclear. Germline values: CDR1 MNHEY, CDR2 SVGAGI. CDR3 length: 14 residues. The ends were cut back, 1 base at V and 0 bases at J, with 6 bases in the middle.

The chain employs TRBV6-1 and TRBJ1-6; 10 nucleotides align to TRBD1. Unmatched junction bases numbered 6, after V lost 3 bases and J lost 7 bases. The CDR3 sequence is 16 residues long. CDR1 is MNHNS, CDR2 SASEGT, per germline. Written as DNA, the CDR3 is TGTGCCAGCAGTGAGCTCCCGGGACAGGGGAATTCACCCCTCCACTTT. Translating gives CASSELPGQGNSPLHF.

This chain's CDR3 is CASSSGQGAQPQHF. CDR3 DNA sequence: TGTGCCAGCAGTTCGGGACAGGGAGCTCAGCCCCAGCATTTT. The V gene is TRBV25-1, the J gene TRBJ1-5; TRBD1 matches at 9 bases. V trimming: 5 bases; J trimming: 6 bases; junction bases outside the gene matches: 5. CDR1 and CDR2 (germline): MGHDK, SYGVNS. CDR3 size: 14 residues.

This rearrangement joins TRBV7-2 to TRBJ1-3, with D maybe TRBD1 (6 bases). V dropped 5 bases and J dropped 0 bases, with 17 bases sitting between them. The CDR3 sequence is 17 residues long. CDR1 is SGHTA, CDR2 FQGNSA, per germline. DNA for the CDR3: TGTGCCAGCAGCCCTAGACCCGGACAGAGCTCTGGAAACACCATATATTTT. Translating it yields CASSPRPGQSSGNTIYF.

The rearrangement uses TRBV7-7 and TRBJ2-1; 8 bases map to TRBD2. The CDR3 loop spans 12 amino acids. CDR1 is SSHAT, CDR2 FNYEAQ, per germline (reference sequence). The V gene end was trimmed by 5 bases and the J gene end by 9 bases; junction bases not matched to a gene: 3. Here the CDR3 DNA reads TGTGCCAGCAGCCCTCTAGCGGGTGAGCAGTTCTTC. Translated: CASSPLAGEQFF.

The rearrangement uses TRBV4-3 and TRBJ1-6, with 10 nucleotides matching TRBD1. CDR3 length: 16 amino acids. V lost 0 bases and J lost 10; bases outside the gene matches: 6. In germline, CDR1 is LGHNA, CDR2 YSLEER. This CDR3 is CASSQDRDRGRSPLHF. CDR3 bases: TGCGCCAGCAGCCAAGATAGGGACAGGGGACGATCACCCCTCCACTTT.

This clone was recorded only once. The rearrangement joins TRBV5-6 to TRBJ2-1, with 14 bases aligning to TRBD2. This CDR3 contains 15 residues. The germline gives CDR1 SGHDT, CDR2 YYEEEE. Losses at the gene ends were 4 bases for V and 6 bases for J; bases not matched to a gene: 3. The CDR3, as DNA: TGTGCCAGCAGCGGGGGACTAGCGGGAGTCAATGAGCAGTTCTTC. It codes for CASSGGLAGVNEQFF.

V is TRBV10-3 and J is TRBJ2-7; 12 nucleotides align to TRBD1. CDR1 ENHRY and CDR2 SYGVKD come from the germline V gene. This CDR3 has 15 residues. Trimming removed 11 bases from V and 4 bases from J; junction bases left unmatched: 12. DNA for the CDR3: TGTGCCGTACTTGTCCGGGACAGGGGGCCATACGAGCAGTACTTC. It yields the protein CAVLVRDRGPYEQYF.

The rearrangement joins TRBV4-3 to TRBJ1-2; 9 nucleotides line up with TRBD1. This CDR3 contains 16 residues. The germline V gene encodes CDR1 LGHNA and CDR2 YSLEER. V shed 3 bases, J shed 6 bases, and the junction held 11 bases outside the gene matches. The CDR3 protein is CASSQDRGTGTDGYTF. The CDR3 DNA reads TGCGCCAGCAGCCAGGACCGGGGGACAGGGACCGATGGCTACACCTTC.